This T cell receptor beta chain was sequenced for a study of cytomegalovirus exposure and HLA in healthy donors. Study information: As released early, the data held 85 million to 95 million unique TCRs from HLA-typed donors. Study findings and constraints: The availability of immune exposure information extended only to CMV serostatus.

A word on this clone: Antigen: not known.

Amplification used 60 Vbeta primers and 13 Jbeta primers. This table comes from immunoSEQ multiplex PCR, and its TCRdb copy is limited to in-frame clones, with some not included. The data show around 110,000 clones, with 73% seen just once and approximately 0.9% held by the top ten. Deletions cut 0 bases from V and 0 bases from J, with 13 bases between. The germline CDR1 and CDR2 sequences are SGDLS and YYNGEE. The CDR3 totals 17 residues. The sequence came from a woman aged 25 to 45 in good health and CMV-seronegative. The sample was PBMCs. The chain joins TRBV9 to TRBJ1-3, with D perhaps TRBD1 (6 bases). This chain's CDR3 is CASSVAQGHLSGNTIYF. CDR3 bases: TGTGCCAGCAGCGTAGCCCAGGGGCACCTCTCTGGAAACACCATATATTTT.